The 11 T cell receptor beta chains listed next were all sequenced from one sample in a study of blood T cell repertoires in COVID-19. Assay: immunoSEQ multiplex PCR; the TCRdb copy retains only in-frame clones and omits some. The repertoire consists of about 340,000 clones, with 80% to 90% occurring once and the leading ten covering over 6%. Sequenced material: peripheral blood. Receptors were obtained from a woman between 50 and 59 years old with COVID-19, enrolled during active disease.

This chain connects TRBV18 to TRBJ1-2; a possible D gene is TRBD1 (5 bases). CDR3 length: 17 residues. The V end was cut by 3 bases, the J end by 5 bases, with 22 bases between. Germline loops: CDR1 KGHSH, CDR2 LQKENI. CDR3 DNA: TGTGCCAGCTCACCCTCATTGGGGGACGCGGAGGGGTATGGCTACACCTTC. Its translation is CASSPSLGDAEGYGYTF.

The CDR3 reads CAWRPPRQGSDWGSPLHF. CDR3 sequence (DNA): TGTGCCTGGAGACCACCGCGACAGGGGTCCGATTGGGGTTCACCCCTCCACTTT. The chain uses TRBV30 and TRBJ1-6; 8 nucleotides match TRBD1. Germline V gene data show CDR1 as GTSNPN and CDR2 as SVGIG (reference sequence). V gave up 3 bases and J gave up 9 bases; unmatched junction bases: 19. The CDR3 covers 18 residues.

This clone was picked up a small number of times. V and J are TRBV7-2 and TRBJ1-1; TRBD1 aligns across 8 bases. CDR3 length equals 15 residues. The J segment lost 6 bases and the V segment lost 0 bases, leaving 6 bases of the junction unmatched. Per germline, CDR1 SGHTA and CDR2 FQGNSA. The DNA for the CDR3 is TGTGCCAGCAGCTTAGCCCCCGACAGGGGCCCTGAAGCTTTCTTT. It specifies CASSLAPDRGPEAFF.

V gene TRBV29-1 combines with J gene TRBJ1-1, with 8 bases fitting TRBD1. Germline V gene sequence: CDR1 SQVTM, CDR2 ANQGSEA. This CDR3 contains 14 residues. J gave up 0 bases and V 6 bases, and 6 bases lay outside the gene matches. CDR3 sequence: CSVTGDIMNTEAFF. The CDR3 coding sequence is TGCAGCGTGACAGGGGACATTATGAACACTGAAGCTTTCTTT.

CDR3 nucleotide sequence: TGTGCCAGCAGCCCATCAGGGATCTATGGCTACACCTTC. Residues: CASSPSGIYGYTF. V and J are TRBV6-4 and TRBJ1-2, with D perhaps TRBD1 (5 bases). V dropped 6 bases and J dropped 4 bases, with 12 bases sitting between them. This CDR3 spans 13 amino acids. In germline, CDR1 is MRHNA, CDR2 SNTAGT.

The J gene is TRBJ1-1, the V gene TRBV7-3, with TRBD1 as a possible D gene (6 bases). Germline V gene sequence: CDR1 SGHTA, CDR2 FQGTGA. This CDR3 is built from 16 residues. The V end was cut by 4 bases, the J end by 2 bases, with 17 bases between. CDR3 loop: CASSSEGGGRNTEAFF. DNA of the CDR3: TGTGCCAGCAGCTCCGAAGGGGGGGGCAGAAACACTGAAGCTTTCTTT.

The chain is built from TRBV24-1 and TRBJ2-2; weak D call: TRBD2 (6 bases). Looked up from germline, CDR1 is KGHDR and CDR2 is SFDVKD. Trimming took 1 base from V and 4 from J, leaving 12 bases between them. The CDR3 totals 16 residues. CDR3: CATSDLGARGTGELFF. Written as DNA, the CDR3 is TGTGCCACCAGTGATTTAGGGGCGCGGGGCACCGGGGAGCTGTTTTTT.

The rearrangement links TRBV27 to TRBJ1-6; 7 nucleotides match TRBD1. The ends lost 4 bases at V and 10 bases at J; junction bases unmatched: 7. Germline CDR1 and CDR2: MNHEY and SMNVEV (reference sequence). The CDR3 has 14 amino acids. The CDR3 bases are TGTGCCAGCAGTTCAAACAGGGGTCCCTCACCCCTCCACTTT. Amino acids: CASSSNRGPSPLHF.

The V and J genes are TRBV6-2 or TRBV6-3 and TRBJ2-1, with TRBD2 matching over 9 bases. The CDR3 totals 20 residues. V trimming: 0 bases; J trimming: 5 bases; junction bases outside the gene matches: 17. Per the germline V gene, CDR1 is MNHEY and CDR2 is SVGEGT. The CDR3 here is CASSYSFQSGRTRLNNEQFF. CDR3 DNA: TGTGCCAGCAGTTACTCGTTTCAGAGCGGGAGGACGAGACTAAACAATGAGCAGTTCTTC.

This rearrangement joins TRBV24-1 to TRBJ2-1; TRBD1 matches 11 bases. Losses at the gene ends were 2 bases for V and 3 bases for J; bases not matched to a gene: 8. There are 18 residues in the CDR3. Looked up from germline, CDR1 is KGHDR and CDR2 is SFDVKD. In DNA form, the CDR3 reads TGTGCCACCAGTGATTCTCTAGGGACAGGGGGGTTCTACAATGAGCAGTTCTTC. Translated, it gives CATSDSLGTGGFYNEQFF.

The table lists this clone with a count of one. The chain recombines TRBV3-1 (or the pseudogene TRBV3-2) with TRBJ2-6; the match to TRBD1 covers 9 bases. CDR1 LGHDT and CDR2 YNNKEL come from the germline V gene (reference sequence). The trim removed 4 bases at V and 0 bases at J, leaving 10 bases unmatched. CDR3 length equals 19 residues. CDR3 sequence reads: CASSPLVGQGNSGANVLTF. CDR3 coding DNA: TGTGCCAGCAGCCCCCTGGTTGGACAGGGGAACTCTGGGGCCAACGTCCTGACTTTC.